These 21 T cell receptor beta chains were sequenced from one sample in a study of shared clonotypes between healthy human individuals. Clones were read by immunoSEQ multiplex PCR, and TCRdb kept only the in-frame ones, dropping some. Here the sample spans around 440,000 clones, more than 70% being singletons. Input material: PBMCs. The receptor source for this set is a woman in her forties in good health. Some clones in this sample may be carry-over from other donors' samples.

This clone has just a few counts. The chain is built from TRBV5-5 and TRBJ2-1, with 7 bases aligning to TRBD1. CDR3 size: 14 residues. In germline, CDR1 is SGHKS, CDR2 YYEKEE (reference sequence). Germline trimming cut 2 bases from V and 5 bases from J; bases unmatched to any gene: 4. The CDR3 DNA follows: TGTGCCAGCAGCTTTGGCAGGGGGAACAATGAGCAGTTCTTC. Amino acids: CASSFGRGNNEQFF.

This clone turned up a few times. V is TRBV6-5 and J is TRBJ1-4; 9 bases agree with TRBD1. J lost 8 bases, V lost 5 bases, and 9 bases had no gene match. The germline gives CDR1 MNHEY, CDR2 SVGAGI. This CDR3 spans 15 amino acids. The CDR3 DNA is TGTGCCAGCAGTGGGCTGGGACAGGGTGGGGAAAAACTGTTTTTT. It yields the protein CASSGLGQGGEKLFF.

The V gene is TRBV28, the J gene TRBJ2-3; 16 nucleotides line up with TRBD2. J gave up 3 bases and V 6 bases, and 9 bases lay outside the gene matches. Germline V gives CDR1 MDHEN, CDR2 SYDVKM. This CDR3 has 18 amino acids. The CDR3 spells CASRSMGLAGGLTDTQYF. For the CDR3, the DNA is TGTGCCAGCAGATCCATGGGACTAGCGGGAGGGCTGACAGATACGCAGTATTTT.

The chain combines TRBV10-3 with TRBJ1-1, with D unresolved. From germline, CDR1 is ENHRY and CDR2 SYGVKD. V dropped 4 bases and J dropped 1 base, with 10 bases sitting between them. The CDR3 is 14 residues long. In nucleotides, the CDR3 is TGTGCCATCAGTGGCTTACAGTCGAACACTGAAGCTTTCTTT. Its translation is CAISGLQSNTEAFF.

The chain has TRBV30 and TRBJ2-6; a weak D match, TRBD2 (5 bases). V was shortened by 0 bases and J by 0 bases, with 6 bases between the two germline ends. Germline loops: CDR1 GTSNPN, CDR2 SVGIG (reference sequence). This CDR3 is built from 15 residues. CDR3 loop: CAWSVGLSGANVLTF. As DNA, the CDR3 is TGTGCCTGGAGTGTAGGACTCTCTGGGGCCAACGTCCTGACTTTC.

The V call is TRBV7-6, the J call TRBJ2-5; 8 positions agree with TRBD1. Near its end, the DNA agrees better with TRBJ2-7, so the J call may be wrong. The CDR3 is 14 residues long. Germline CDR1 reads SGHVS; CDR2 reads FNYEAQ. The CDR3 region is CASSLGTGSYEQYF. CDR3 in DNA: TGTGCCAGCAGCTTAGGGACAGGGAGCTACGAGCAGTACTTC.

For this clone: Other DNA sequences within the sample encode an identical CDR3. This chain links TRBV7-3 with TRBJ2-5; TRBD2 aligns across 9 bases. The CDR3 length is 13 residues. J gave up 5 bases and V 5 bases, and 3 bases lay outside the gene matches. From germline, CDR1 is SGHTA and CDR2 FQGTGA. The CDR3 sequence is CASSLTSGETQYF. The DNA for the CDR3 is TGTGCCAGCAGCCTGACTAGCGGCGAGACCCAGTACTTC.

Of note for this clone: The same CDR3 can be traced to other DNA sequences in this sample. V gene TRBV5-1 combines with J gene TRBJ2-1; TRBD1 might be the D (5 bases). The V and J ends lost 0 bases and 4 bases respectively, with 11 bases between them. The CDR3 is 15 amino acids. Germline loops: CDR1 SGHRS, CDR2 YFSETQ. Here the CDR3 DNA reads TGCGCCAGCAGCTTGGTGGGGCAGGGATACAATGAGCAGTTCTTC. It yields the protein CASSLVGQGYNEQFF.

This rearrangement joins TRBV30 to TRBJ2-4; a weak D match, TRBD1 (6 bases). CDR1 and CDR2 from the germline V gene are GTSNPN and SVGIG (reference sequence). The CDR3 contains 12 residues. V was pared by 4 bases and J by 6 bases, with 10 bases between. CDR3: CAWKGDPNIQYF. The DNA of the CDR3 is TGTGCCTGGAAGGGGGATCCAAACATTCAGTACTTC.

V and J are TRBV18 and TRBJ1-1; no firm D call. Trimming left V 2 bases short and J 0 bases short, with 4 bases between. The CDR3 contains 13 residues. Germline V gene data show CDR1 as KGHSH and CDR2 as LQKENI. The CDR3 DNA follows: TGTGCCAGCTCACCAGCACTGAACACTGAAGCTTTCTTT. Translated, it gives CASSPALNTEAFF.

A few counts support this clone. The chain combines TRBV30 with TRBJ2-1; perhaps TRBD2 as D (6 bases). Germline V CDR1 and CDR2: GTSNPN, SVGIG (reference sequence). The CDR3 loop spans 14 amino acids. The V and J ends lost 4 bases and 4 bases respectively, with 14 bases between them. CDR3 residues: CAWTARGLYNEQFF. CDR3 coding DNA: TGTGCCTGGACAGCGCGGGGACTTTACAATGAGCAGTTCTTC.

V and J are TRBV19 and TRBJ1-1, with D maybe TRBD1 (5 bases). The CDR3 extends over 14 amino acids. Trimming pared 6 bases from V and 4 bases from J, leaving 15 bases between. Germline V lookup: CDR1 LNHDA, CDR2 SQIVND (reference sequence). CDR3 protein: CASSAGRQGTEAFF. The CDR3 DNA reads as TGTGCCAGTAGCGCTGGACGGCAGGGCACTGAAGCTTTCTTT. Drawing the rest from reference TRBV19 and TRBJ1-1, the complete variable domain is DGGITQSPKYLFRKEGQNVTLSCEQNLNHDAMYWYRQDPGQGLRLIYYSQIVNDFQKGDIAEGYSVSREKKESFPLTVTSAQKNPTAFYLCASSAGRQGTEAFFGQGTRLTVV.

The V and J genes are TRBV7-2 and TRBJ2-7; D perhaps matches TRBD2 (6 bases). CDR3 length: 16 residues. Germline V CDR1 and CDR2: SGHTA, FQGNSA. Trimming cost V 5 bases and J 0 bases, with 17 bases left between them. The DNA of the CDR3 is TGTGCCAGCAGCCGGAGGGTCGGTACCAGCTCCTACGAGCAGTACTTC. Its protein is CASSRRVGTSSYEQYF.

CDR3: CASSVGKRGRFTDTQYF. The CDR3 DNA reads as TGTGCCAGCAGCGTAGGAAAGCGGGGGAGGTTCACAGATACGCAGTATTTT. The genes are TRBV9 and TRBJ2-3; TRBD2 matches 8 bases. Germline lookup yields CDR1 SGDLS and CDR2 YYNGEE. Trimming took 0 bases from V and 2 from J; bases not matched to a gene: 8. CDR3 length: 17 amino acids.

The genes are TRBV19 and TRBJ1-3, with D unresolved. Per the germline V gene, CDR1 is LNHDA and CDR2 is SQIVND (reference sequence). This CDR3 has 15 amino acids. The ends were cut back, 3 bases at V and 5 bases at J, with 14 bases in the middle. CDR3 loop: CASSIGKTVRNTIYF. The CDR3 nucleotides are TGTGCCAGTAGTATCGGGAAAACGGTTCGAAACACCATATATTTT.

Note on this clone: With only one base between it and a far larger clone, this is likely a read error. The chain is built from TRBV11-2 and TRBJ1-2; the match to TRBD1 covers 7 bases. The CDR3 contains 13 residues. Germline CDR1 reads SGHAT; CDR2 reads FQNNGV. The DNA of the CDR3 is TGTGCCAGCAGCCCGACAGGGAACTATGGCCACACCTTC. Protein product: CASSPTGNYGHTF.

This rearrangement joins TRBV21-1 to TRBJ2-1; the table's TRBD1 call for D was not verified on the DNA. TRBV21-1 is classified as a pseudogene. The CDR3 sequence is 15 residues long. This CDR3 reads CASKGVGNFYNEQFF. CDR3 sequence (DNA): TGTGCCAGCAAGGGGGTGGGAAACTTCTACAATGAGCAGTTCTTC.

V and J are TRBV5-1 and TRBJ1-2; 12 bases are shared with TRBD1. Per the germline V gene, CDR1 is SGHRS and CDR2 is YFSETQ. The V gene end was trimmed by 4 bases and the J gene end by 4 bases; junction bases not matched to a gene: 17. The CDR3 is 19 amino acids. The CDR3 DNA sequence: TGCGCCAGCAGCCCGGGGGTCCCGGGACAGGGGGCGCGGGGCTATGGCTACACCTTC. Protein: CASSPGVPGQGARGYGYTF. The variable domain in full, completed from reference TRBV5-1 and TRBJ1-2, reads KAGVTQTPRYLIKTRGQQVTLSCSPISGHRSVSWYQQTPGQGLQFLFEYFSETQRNKGNFPGRFSGRQFSNSRSEMNVSTLELGDSALYLCASSPGVPGQGARGYGYTFGSGTRLTVV.

The rearrangement joins TRBV9 to TRBJ1-5, with a possible D match to TRBD1 (5 bases). The CDR3 has 15 residues. Trimming stripped 0 bases from V and 2 bases from J, with 9 bases between. Germline V gives CDR1 SGDLS, CDR2 YYNGEE. CDR3 sequence reads: CASSVGGGGNQPQHF. The CDR3 region has the DNA TGTGCCAGCAGCGTAGGTGGGGGAGGCAATCAGCCCCAGCATTTT.

This clone was found a few times. The chain uses TRBV18 and TRBJ2-5, with a tentative D call TRBD1 (5 bases). V was trimmed by 4 bases and J by 2 bases, leaving 11 bases between them. CDR3 length equals 14 residues. Germline CDR1 is KGHSH and CDR2 is LQKENI. CDR3 loop: CASSRPTEQETQYF. CDR3 sequence (DNA): TGTGCCAGCTCACGACCGACAGAACAAGAGACCCAGTACTTC.

This sequence joins TRBV10-3 and TRBJ2-7, with D unresolved. CDR3 size: 14 residues. The V gene lost 4 bases and the J gene lost 3 bases, with 13 bases spanning the gap. Germline V gene data show CDR1 as ENHRY and CDR2 as SYGVKD. The CDR3 bases are TGTGCCATCAGTGCAGAGATTAAAGGCTACGAGCAGTACTTC. Its protein product is CAISAEIKGYEQYF.